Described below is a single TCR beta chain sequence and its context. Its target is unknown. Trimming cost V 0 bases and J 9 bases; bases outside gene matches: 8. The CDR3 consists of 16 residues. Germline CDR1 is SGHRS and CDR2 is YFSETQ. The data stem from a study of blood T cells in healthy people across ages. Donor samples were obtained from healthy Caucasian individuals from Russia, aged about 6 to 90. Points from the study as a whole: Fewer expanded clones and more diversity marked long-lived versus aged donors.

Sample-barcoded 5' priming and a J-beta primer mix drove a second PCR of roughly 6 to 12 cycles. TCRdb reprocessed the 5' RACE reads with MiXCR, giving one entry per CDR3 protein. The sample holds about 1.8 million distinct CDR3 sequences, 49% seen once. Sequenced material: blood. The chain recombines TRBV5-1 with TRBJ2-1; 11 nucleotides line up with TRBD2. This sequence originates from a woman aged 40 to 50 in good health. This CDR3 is CASSLASSGGWSEQFF. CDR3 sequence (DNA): TGCGCCAGCAGCTTGGCCTCTAGCGGGGGGTGGAGTGAGCAGTTCTTC.